Listed here is a single TCR beta chain. The entry originates in a study of blood T cell repertoires in COVID-19. Trimming shortened V by 3 bases and J by 3 bases, and 11 bases separated the two germline ends. The CDR3 is 13 amino acids. The V gene's germline CDR1 is GTSNPN and CDR2 SVGIG (reference sequence). Repertoires were generated with immunoSEQ multiplex PCR, while TCRdb's copy carries only in-frame clones and drops some. The table has roughly 430,000 clones, around 90% seen once. The chain uses TRBV30 and TRBJ1-1, with D uncertain. The sample was PBMCs or T cells enriched from blood (not recorded which). The source of this sequence is a woman in her forties with acute COVID-19. CDR3 in DNA: TGTGCCTGGAGCCTAACGGGATACACTGAAGCTTTCTTT. Protein product: CAWSLTGYTEAFF. Combining the CDR3 with reference TRBV30 and TRBJ1-1 gives the whole variable domain SQTIHQWPATLVQPVGSPLSLECTVEGTSNPNLYWYRQAAGRGLQLLFYSVGIGQISSEVPQNLSASRPQDRQFILSSKKLLLSDSGFYLCAWSLTGYTEAFFGQGTRLTVV.